This is a list of T cell receptor beta chains from one sample in a study of blood T cell repertoires in COVID-19. TCRdb's table, derived via immunoSEQ multiplex PCR, lists solely in-frame clones and lacks some. The table includes roughly 100,000 clones, about 77% detected once. The specimen sequenced was peripheral blood. Receptors originate from a woman older than 75 with acute or convalescent COVID-19. The CDR3 runs from the conserved cysteine through the conserved F or W. D genes are given only for firm matches. Size is stated for part of the rows, as once, few or many counts, or as a class when the clone is expanded.

D: NA; J: TRBJ2-7; size: once; V: TRBV7-2; CDR3: CASSLDPGASYEQYF; DNA: TGTGCCAGCAGCCTAGACCCGGGAGCGTCCTACGAGCAGTACTTC
D: TRBD1; J: TRBJ2-5; size: once; V: TRBV28; CDR3: CASSLLDRVEETQYF; DNA: TGTGCCAGCAGTTTATTGGACAGGGTAGAAGAGACCCAGTACTTC
D: TRBD1; J: TRBJ2-1; size: NA; V: TRBV7-2; CDR3: CASAGTGTAYNEQFF; DNA: TGTGCCAGCGCCGGGACCGGGACAGCTTACAATGAGCAGTTCTTC
D: TRBD2; J: TRBJ2-3; size: NA; V: TRBV7-2; CDR3: CASSFTGGSDTQYF; DNA: TGTGCCAGCAGCTTTACGGGAGGTTCAGATACGCAGTATTTT
D: NA; J: TRBJ1-6; size: few; V: TRBV7-2; CDR3: CASSSNFYNSPLHF; DNA: TGTGCCAGCAGCTCTAACTTTTATAATTCACCCCTCCACTTT
D: TRBD2; J: TRBJ2-7; size: NA; V: TRBV7-2; CDR3: CASSLAPGLAGVSSYEQYF; DNA: TGTGCCAGCAGCTTAGCGCCGGGACTAGCGGGGGTTAGCTCCTACGAGCAGTACTTC
D: TRBD2; J: TRBJ2-6; size: NA; V: TRBV4-2; CDR3: CASSQDAGAGANVLTF; DNA: TGTGCCAGCAGCCAAGATGCGGGGGCTGGGGCCAACGTCCTGACTTTC
D: TRBD2; J: TRBJ2-1; size: few; V: TRBV11-1; CDR3: CASSSRGTSGKNEQFF; DNA: TGTGCCAGCAGCTCAAGGGGGACTAGCGGGAAGAATGAGCAGTTCTTC
D: NA; J: TRBJ1-1; size: NA; V: TRBV28; CDR3: CASSWTGQNTEAFF; DNA: TGTGCCAGCAGTTGGACCGGACAAAACACTGAAGCTTTCTTT
D: TRBD1; J: TRBJ1-2; size: NA; V: TRBV2; CDR3: CASSEVRQGYGYTF; DNA: TGTGCCAGCAGTGAAGTAAGACAGGGGTATGGCTACACCTTC
D: NA; J: TRBJ1-2; size: NA; V: TRBV18; CDR3: CASSPGNLGLLGYTF; DNA: TGTGCCAGCTCCCCCGGGAATCTCGGTCTGTTGGGCTACACCTTC
D: NA; J: TRBJ2-2; size: NA; V: TRBV7-2; CDR3: CASRSPPLNTGELFF; DNA: TGTGCCAGCAGAAGCCCGCCATTGAACACCGGGGAGCTGTTTTTT
D: TRBD1; J: TRBJ2-1; size: NA; V: TRBV4-2; CDR3: CASSQEGDRGPFRFF; DNA: TGTGCCAGCAGCCAAGAGGGGGACAGGGGGCCATTTCGGTTCTTC
D: TRBD2; J: TRBJ2-7; size: NA; V: TRBV27; CDR3: CASSFVLTGGPGEQYF; DNA: TGTGCCAGCAGTTTCGTACTAACGGGAGGGCCGGGGGAGCAGTACTTC
D: TRBD1; J: TRBJ2-3; size: NA; V: TRBV6-4; CDR3: CASSAFGQGTRDTQYF; DNA: TGTGCCAGCAGTGCCTTCGGACAGGGGACTCGAGATACGCAGTATTTT
D: TRBD2; J: TRBJ2-3; size: NA; V: TRBV6-5; CDR3: CASSKGLAHSQTQYF; DNA: TGTGCCAGCAGCAAAGGACTAGCCCATAGCCAGACGCAGTATTTT
D: TRBD2; J: TRBJ2-1; size: NA; V: TRBV2; CDR3: CASSERLADWKFF; DNA: TGTGCCAGCAGTGAAAGGCTAGCGGACTGGAAGTTCTTC
D: NA; J: TRBJ1-2; size: NA; V: TRBV28; CDR3: CASSPVSPPGGYTF; DNA: TGTGCCAGCAGTCCCGTTAGTCCCCCTGGTGGCTACACCTTC
D: TRBD1; J: TRBJ1-3; size: NA; V: TRBV29-1; CDR3: CSVDRGRGNTIYF; DNA: TGCAGCGTTGACAGGGGGCGAGGAAACACCATATATTTT
D: NA; J: TRBJ1-1; size: NA; V: TRBV6-5; CDR3: CASSYSTGVEGTKAFF; DNA: TGTGCCAGCAGTTACTCGACCGGGGTCGAGGGAACAAAAGCTTTCTTT
D: TRBD1; J: TRBJ1-3; size: NA; V: TRBV7-2; CDR3: CASSTHGTGVGNTIYF; DNA: TGTGCCAGCAGCACACATGGGACAGGGGTTGGAAACACCATATATTTT
D: NA; J: TRBJ2-7; size: NA; V: TRBV2; CDR3: CASEGLFSYEQYF; DNA: TGTGCCAGCGAGGGACTCTTTTCCTACGAGCAGTACTTC